The T cell receptor beta chain under discussion was sequenced for a study of OX40 agonist ivuxolimab in advanced cancers. General observations from the study: Average numbers of expanded clones were greater in CD8+ T cells than in CD4+.

Sequencing used immunoSEQ multiplex PCR; TCRdb keeps in-frame clones, though not all of them. The table shows fewer than 90,000 clones, with 89% occurring only once. Germline CDR1 MDHEN, CDR2 SYDVKM. CDR3 length equals 12 residues. The ends were cut back, 5 bases at V and 3 bases at J, with 8 bases in the middle. A remark on this clone: Its antigen remains unidentified.

The origin of this receptor is an adult with an advanced solid tumor such as melanoma, head and neck, liver or kidney cancer. The V call is TRBV28, the J call TRBJ2-7; D is perhaps TRBD1 (5 bases). The sequencing here drew on CD4+ or CD8+ T cells sorted from blood, taken in a trial of the OX40 agonist ivuxolimab. CDR3 protein: CASSTDSYEQYF. CDR3 nucleotide sequence: TGTGCCAGCAGTACCGACAGCTACGAGCAGTACTTC.